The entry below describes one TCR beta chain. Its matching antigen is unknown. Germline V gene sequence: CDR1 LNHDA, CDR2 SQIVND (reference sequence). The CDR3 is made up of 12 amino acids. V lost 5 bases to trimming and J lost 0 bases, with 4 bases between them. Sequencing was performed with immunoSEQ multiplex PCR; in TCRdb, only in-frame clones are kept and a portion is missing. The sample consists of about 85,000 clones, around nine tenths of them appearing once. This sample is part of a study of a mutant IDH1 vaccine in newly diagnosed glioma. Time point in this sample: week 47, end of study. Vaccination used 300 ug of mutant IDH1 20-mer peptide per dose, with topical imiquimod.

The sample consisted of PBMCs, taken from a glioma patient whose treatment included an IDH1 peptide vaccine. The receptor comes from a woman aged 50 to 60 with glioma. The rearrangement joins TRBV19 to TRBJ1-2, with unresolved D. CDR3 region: CASSFSNYGYTF. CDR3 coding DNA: TGTGCCAGTAGTTTCTCTAACTATGGCTACACCTTC.